The entry below gives a single T cell receptor (beta chain) sequence along with its context. Its specificity is unknown. These data come from a study of CD8 T cells in ankylosing spondylitis. Notes on the study in general: Apparently characteristic of ankylosing spondylitis blood was a TCR beta motif (eight highly homologous variants). The authors reported significant enrichment of disease-linked clones in matched ankylosing spondylitis synovial fluid. Researchers report that disease-linked clones proved CD8+ and relatively rare in peripheral blood.

With V trimmed by 4 bases and J by 0 bases, 7 bases remained unmatched. Germline V gene lookup returns CDR1 SGHRS and CDR2 YFSETQ. The CDR3 has 16 amino acids. Libraries for TCR beta were made by quantitative 5'-RACE with molecular barcodes. TCRdb itself ran the 5' RACE reads through MiXCR, one entry per CDR3 protein. There are roughly 470,000 distinct CDR3 sequences in the sample; roughly 26% occur only once, and 0.89% lies in the top ten. This TCR was sampled from a male donor with ankylosing spondylitis. Sequencing was performed on blood, either unsorted or a sorted T cell fraction (not recorded which). This chain uses TRBV5-1 with TRBJ2-1; 7 bases map to TRBD2. The CDR3 reads CASSQRLAVSYNEQFF. In DNA, the CDR3 is TGCGCCAGCAGCCAAAGACTAGCAGTCTCCTACAATGAGCAGTTCTTC.